The rows below give T cell receptor delta chains drawn from one sample of a study of delta chains in infants with herpesvirus infections. TCRdb re-analyzed the RT-PCR reads via CATT. Among more than 1,200 delta-chain clones listed, just under 35% were seen once. The sequences come from peripheral blood, collected at time point 1 of longitudinal follow-up. The receptor set was obtained from a human donor who was a Ugandan infant, either HIV-exposed or HIV-unexposed (not recorded which). Both conserved end residues are part of each CDR3. The D gene is left open where the match is weak. Part of the rows lack a size; the others show once, few, many or a class for expanded clones.

DNA: TGTGCAGCAAGCGCGAACCCACCCAACTCCCCACTGGGGGCAAGCTCCTGGGACACCCGACAGATGTTTTTC
CDR3: CAASANPPNSPLGASSWDTRQMFF
size: large
V: TRAV29/DV5
J: TRDJ3
D: TRDD3

DNA: TGTGCTCTTGGGGAACTTCGCCTTCCCACCTTTCTGTACACCGATAAACTCATCTTT
CDR3: CALGELRLPTFLYTDKLIF
size: medium-sized
V: TRDV1
J: TRDJ1
D: .

DNA: TGTGCTCTTGGGGAACTCCACGAAGGGATACTCGCCCTCATCTTT
CDR3: CALGELHEGILALIF
size: few
V: TRDV1
J: TRDJ1
D: TRDD3

DNA: TGTGCTCTTGGGGTACTGGGGGATTCGTTTTCGACAGCACAACTCTTCTTT
CDR3: CALGVLGDSFSTAQLFF
size: medium-sized
V: TRDV1
J: TRDJ2
D: TRDD3

DNA: TGTGCTCTTGGGATATTCCTACTGGGGGATCCCACCGATAAACTCATCTTT
CDR3: CALGIFLLGDPTDKLIF
size: few
V: TRDV1
J: TRDJ1
D: TRDD3

DNA: TGTGCTCTTGGGGAACTAATACTACTGGGGGATATTAGGCCTTTGACAGCACAACTCTTCTTT
CDR3: CALGELILLGDIRPLTAQLFF
size: medium-sized
V: TRDV1
J: TRDJ2
D: TRDD3

DNA: TGTGCTCTTGGGGAACTAGCCAATTTATCCCGTAAAAAACTCATCTTT
CDR3: CALGELANLSRKKLIF
size: few
V: TRDV1
J: TRDJ1
D: .

DNA: TGTGCCTGTGACAGTACTGGGGGATACTCCTGGGACACCCGACAGATGTTTTTC
CDR3: CACDSTGGYSWDTRQMFF
size: few
V: TRDV2
J: TRDJ3
D: TRDD3

DNA: TGTGCTCTTGGGGAGCCGGGGCTTCCTACGGTACTGGGGGATGGGGATAAACTCATCTTT
CDR3: CALGEPGLPTVLGDGDKLIF
size: large
V: TRDV1
J: TRDJ1
D: TRDD3

DNA: TGTGCTGCACCGCCTTCCCCCGTACTGGGAACCGATAAACTCATCTTT
CDR3: CAAPPSPVLGTDKLIF
size: few
V: TRAV38-2/DV8
J: TRDJ1
D: .

DNA: TGTGCTCTTGGGGATCCCCCTTCCTTCCCCCCTGCGTCACCGCCTTACACCGATAAACTCATCTTT
CDR3: CALGDPPSFPPASPPYTDKLIF
size: .
V: TRDV1
J: TRDJ1
D: TRDD2

DNA: TGTGCTCTTGGGGAGGCCCCATTTATCCCCAAAGGCACCGATAAACTCATCTTT
CDR3: CALGEAPFIPKGTDKLIF
size: large
V: TRDV1
J: TRDJ1
D: .

DNA: TGTGCTTATAGGATCCTCTTTCCTACTAAACCCTACTGGGGGATATGGCCCGATAAACTCATCTTT
CDR3: CAYRILFPTKPYWGIWPDKLIF
size: large
V: TRAV38-2/DV8
J: TRDJ1
D: TRDD3

DNA: TGTGCTCTTGGGGAACTCTCCATTCTACTGGGGGACTCTCCCACCGATAAACTCATCTTT
CDR3: CALGELSILLGDSPTDKLIF
size: medium-sized
V: TRDV1
J: TRDJ1
D: TRDD3

DNA: TGTGCTCTTGGGCCGTACGGCTACGAAGGGGGACGATACACCGATAAACTCATCTTT
CDR3: CALGPYGYEGGRYTDKLIF
size: .
V: TRDV1
J: TRDJ1
D: .

DNA: TGTGCTCTTGGGGAAAAAGAATTCCTGTGGGGGGATAGTGGAACCGATAAACTCATCTTT
CDR3: CALGEKEFLWGDSGTDKLIF
size: few
V: TRDV1
J: TRDJ1
D: TRDD3

DNA: TGTGCCTGTGACACCGTCGGGGACGGCTCTTTGACAGCACAACTCTTCTTT
CDR3: CACDTVGDGSLTAQLFF
size: few
V: TRDV2
J: TRDJ2
D: .

DNA: TGTGCTCTTACAGCTGTGACTGGGGGATACTCCGATAAACTCATCTTT
CDR3: CALTAVTGGYSDKLIF
size: .
V: TRDV1
J: TRDJ1
D: TRDD3

DNA: TGTGCCCTACGAGGGTTCCTACCTCCGTGGGGGATAGTGACAGCACAACTCTTCTTT
CDR3: CALRGFLPPWGIVTAQLFF
size: .
V: TRDV3
J: TRDJ2
D: TRDD3

DNA: TGTGCTCTAAATACTGGGGGATACCCTTTGACAGCACAACTCTTCTTT
CDR3: CALNTGGYPLTAQLFF
size: medium-sized
V: TRDV1
J: TRDJ2
D: TRDD3

DNA: TGTGCCTGTGACCCCTTAGTACTGGGGGATACGCACCAGGCGTTGACAGCACAACTCTTCTTT
CDR3: CACDPLVLGDTHQALTAQLFF
size: .
V: TRDV2
J: TRDJ2
D: TRDD3

DNA: TGTGCTCTTGGATGGCTGGTGGGGCCTACTGCAGCACAACTCTTCTTT
CDR3: CALGWLVGPTAAQLFF
size: medium-sized
V: TRDV1
J: TRDJ2
D: .

DNA: TGTGCTCTTGGGGAACTCCGTCATTTTGGGGGTTGGTACACCGATAAACTCATCTTT
CDR3: CALGELRHFGGWYTDKLIF
size: medium-sized
V: TRDV1
J: TRDJ1
D: .

DNA: TGTGCTCTTGGGGACCCACCTTACTGGGGGACCGAGTACACCGATAAACTCATCTTT
CDR3: CALGDPPYWGTEYTDKLIF
size: medium-sized
V: TRDV1
J: TRDJ1
D: TRDD3

DNA: TGTGCTCTTGGGGAAGGAACCGAATTTCCTACGAAACCCCCCTTCTGGGGGATCTCCTGGGACACCCGACAGATGTTTTTC
CDR3: CALGEGTEFPTKPPFWGISWDTRQMFF
size: .
V: TRDV1
J: TRDJ3
D: TRDD3

DNA: TGTGCTCTTGGGGAACTATCCCAATTTCGTACTGGCATCCAAGGGTACACCGATAAACTCATCTTT
CDR3: CALGELSQFRTGIQGYTDKLIF
size: medium-sized
V: TRDV1
J: TRDJ1
D: .

DNA: TGTGCCTTTCCGGGGGACACCGATAAACTCATCTTT
CDR3: CAFPGDTDKLIF
size: medium-sized
V: TRDV3
J: TRDJ1
D: .

DNA: TGTGCTGTGGGGGCGGGGTGCTTCCTTGCCTTCGATAAACTCATCTTT
CDR3: CAVGAGCFLAFDKLIF
size: few
V: TRAV38-2/DV8
J: TRDJ1
D: .

DNA: TGTGCCTTTGGCGCCCTTCTCGTACTGGGGGATACGGGTAAACTCATCTTT
CDR3: CAFGALLVLGDTGKLIF
size: medium-sized
V: TRDV3
J: TRDJ1
D: TRDD3

DNA: TGTGCTCTTGGGGACCCCTACGAGGCCGCGACCTGGGACACCCGACAGATGTTTTTT
CDR3: CALGDPYEAATWDTRQMFF
size: .
V: TRDV1
J: TRDJ3
D: .

DNA: TGTGCCTGTGACACCGTACTGGGGGATGCTACCAGCTCCTGGGACACCCGACAGATGTTTTTC
CDR3: CACDTVLGDATSSWDTRQMFF
size: .
V: TRDV2
J: TRDJ3
D: TRDD3

DNA: TGTGCTCTTGGGGGCTTTGGTTTCCTACAGAACTGGGGACTCCCCCCCGGGACCGATAAACTCATCTTT
CDR3: CALGGFGFLQNWGLPPGTDKLIF
size: few
V: TRDV1
J: TRDJ1
D: .

DNA: TGTGCCTGTGACACGCTGGGGGGTCGATCCCCCTGGGACACCCGACAGATGTTTTTC
CDR3: CACDTLGGRSPWDTRQMFF
size: large
V: TRDV2
J: TRDJ3
D: TRDD3

DNA: TGTGCCTGTGACAGCCTGGGCACCATGTACACCGATAAACTCATCTTT
CDR3: CACDSLGTMYTDKLIF
size: .
V: TRDV2
J: TRDJ1
D: .

DNA: TGTGCTCTTGGGGAAAACATCGTACGGGGTCCCGATAAACTCATCTTT
CDR3: CALGENIVRGPDKLIF
size: large
V: TRDV1
J: TRDJ1
D: .

DNA: TGTGCTCTTGGGGGACCCGTCCGGATGGGCCGGACCGATAAACTCATCTTT
CDR3: CALGGPVRMGRTDKLIF
size: .
V: TRDV1
J: TRDJ1
D: .

DNA: TGTGCTCTTGGGGAATTATCTACACCCTCGTACTGGGGGATAGACACCGATAAACTCATCTTT
CDR3: CALGELSTPSYWGIDTDKLIF
size: .
V: TRDV1
J: TRDJ1
D: TRDD3

DNA: TGTGCCTGTGACCCTTTTTGTCGGGGATCGTACACCGATAAACTCATCTTT
CDR3: CACDPFCRGSYTDKLIF
size: .
V: TRDV2
J: TRDJ1
D: .

DNA: TGTGCTCTTGGGGAACGATCCCTTCCTACTTCGCTGGGGGGGGTGACAGCACAACTCTTCTTT
CDR3: CALGERSLPTSLGGVTAQLFF
size: once
V: TRDV1
J: TRDJ2
D: TRDD2

DNA: TGTGCCTGTGACACCGGGGGATACGACTCCTGGGACACCCGACAGATGTTTTTC
CDR3: CACDTGGYDSWDTRQMFF
size: medium-sized
V: TRDV2
J: TRDJ3
D: TRDD3

DNA: TGTGCTCTTGGGGAACTGTACTGGGGGCTTTCTTTGACAGCACAACTCTTCTTT
CDR3: CALGELYWGLSLTAQLFF
size: large
V: TRDV1
J: TRDJ2
D: TRDD3

DNA: TGTGCTCTTGGGGACCCCAGGCTATCCCCCAATACGGCCGAGGGAGCACAACTCTTCTTT
CDR3: CALGDPRLSPNTAEGAQLFF
size: .
V: TRDV1
J: TRDJ2
D: .

DNA: TGTGCTCTTTCTGCGGGGGATACGACGGGGGGCGATAAACTCATCTTT
CDR3: CALSAGDTTGGDKLIF
size: large
V: TRDV1
J: TRDJ1
D: TRDD3

DNA: TGTGCTCTTGGGGGCGATCCTTCTCACGGGGCTAAAGGCGGCTGTAAACTCATCTTT
CDR3: CALGGDPSHGAKGGCKLIF
size: large
V: TRDV1
J: TRDJ1
D: .

DNA: TGTGCTCTTGGGGAATCCCCCCCCCCTACGGTCTTCCTGGGGGTCGACACCGATAAACTCATCTTT
CDR3: CALGESPPPTVFLGVDTDKLIF
size: few
V: TRDV1
J: TRDJ1
D: .